These T cell receptor beta chains were read from a single sample in a study of control samples from healthy donors and cancer patients. Clones were sequenced by immunoSEQ multiplex PCR, and TCRdb holds only the in-frame ones, with some missing. Found here are roughly 160,000 clones, almost 90% of them singletons; the top ten hold around 5%. Sequenced: blood. The receptor set was obtained from a woman younger than 45 in good health. The CDR3 runs from the conserved cysteine through the conserved F or W. The order of the fields is J gene, V gene, D gene, clone size, CDR3 protein, CDR3 DNA. The D gene is left open where the match is weak. A row's size may be missing; if present it is once, few, many or a size class.

>TRBJ2-7|TRBV7-9|TRBD1|NA
CASSPTGTGAYEQYF
TGTGCCAGCAGCCCGACCGGGACAGGGGCCTACGAGCAGTACTTC
>TRBJ1-5|TRBV2|NA|NA
CASNDYSIRDGHQPQHF
TGTGCCAGCAACGACTATTCAATCCGGGACGGCCATCAGCCCCAGCATTTT
>TRBJ2-7|TRBV9|NA|once
CASSAYPLLANYEQYF
TGTGCCAGCAGCGCCTACCCCCTACTAGCCAACTACGAGCAGTACTTC
>TRBJ2-1|TRBV27|NA|NA
CASSPTSGTEQFF
TGTGCCAGCAGTCCGACCTCAGGAACTGAGCAGTTCTTC
>TRBJ1-5|TRBV28|NA|NA
CASRLWGGNQPQHF
TGTGCCAGCCGCCTCTGGGGGGGCAATCAGCCCCAGCATTTT
>TRBJ2-7|TRBV2|TRBD2|NA
CASSTQGSSGKGAYEQYF
TGTGCCAGCAGTACACAGGGGTCTAGCGGGAAAGGGGCCTACGAGCAGTACTTC
>TRBJ2-2|TRBV5-4|TRBD1|NA
CASSAGTGGALGAGELFF
TGTGCCAGCAGCGCCGGGACAGGGGGCGCCTTGGGAGCCGGGGAGCTGTTTTTT
>TRBJ2-1|TRBV11-2|NA|NA
CASRGGLNEQFF
TGTGCCAGCAGGGGGGGGCTCAATGAGCAGTTCTTC
>TRBJ2-1|TRBV9|NA|few
CASSVSDYSYNEQFF
TGTGCCAGCAGCGTTAGCGACTACTCCTACAATGAGCAGTTCTTC
>TRBJ2-5|TRBV7-9|NA|NA
CASRVDIQETQYF
TGTGCCAGCAGGGTGGACATCCAAGAGACCCAGTACTTC
>TRBJ1-3|TRBV30|NA|NA
CAWTGQRWDTIYF
TGTGCCTGGACCGGACAGCGGTGGGACACCATATATTTT
>TRBJ2-5|TRBV20-1|TRBD2|NA
CSASVPSGGLYQETQYF
TGCAGTGCTAGTGTACCTAGCGGGGGGCTGTACCAAGAGACCCAGTACTTC
>TRBJ2-1|TRBV10-1|NA|once
CASSEAEALLGEQFF
TGCGCCAGCAGTGAGGCTGAAGCGCTCCTAGGTGAGCAGTTCTTC
>TRBJ1-5|TRBV18|NA|NA
CASSPDRNQPQHF
TGTGCCAGCTCACCAGATCGCAATCAGCCCCAGCATTTT
>TRBJ2-7|TRBV10-3|TRBD2|NA
CATSSTSGVTGEQYF
TGTGCCACCAGCTCGACTAGCGGGGTAACGGGCGAGCAGTACTTC
>TRBJ1-5|TRBV6-1|NA|NA
CASSETSYMPQHF
TGTGCCAGCAGTGAAACTTCTTATATGCCCCAGCATTTT
>TRBJ2-1|TRBV9|TRBD1|NA
CASSTGGSPATNEQFF
TGTGCCAGCAGCACAGGGGGCTCCCCCGCGACCAATGAGCAGTTCTTC
>TRBJ1-2|TRBV12-3/TRBV12-4|NA|NA
CASSYNKVYGYTF
TGTGCCAGCAGCTACAATAAGGTCTATGGCTACACCTTC
>TRBJ1-2|TRBV30|NA|once
CAWSAQQIYGYTF
TGTGCCTGGAGTGCACAACAGATCTATGGCTACACCTTC
>TRBJ2-3|TRBV27|TRBD2|NA
CASILRGGPTDTQYF
TGTGCCAGCATCCTCCGGGGGGGACCCACAGATACGCAGTATTTT
>TRBJ1-1|TRBV5-1|NA|once
CASSPTRMNTEAFF
TGCGCCAGCAGCCCCACCCGGATGAACACTGAAGCTTTCTTT
>TRBJ1-5|TRBV7-9|NA|once
CASSARTAGNQPQHF
TGTGCCAGCAGCGCTCGGACAGCGGGCAATCAGCCCCAGCATTTT
>TRBJ2-1|TRBV5-1|NA|NA
CASSLAYNEQFF
TGCGCCAGCAGCTTGGCCTACAATGAGCAGTTCTTC
>TRBJ1-2|TRBV21-1|NA|NA
CASSNEGLREGYTF
TGTGCCAGCAGCAATGAAGGGCTCCGAGAGGGCTACACCTTC
>TRBJ2-3|TRBV21-1|NA|NA
CASSKGGRPGLGPVDTQYF
TGTGCCAGCAGCAAAGGGGGACGCCCTGGACTGGGTCCCGTAGATACGCAGTATTTT
>TRBJ2-1|TRBV18|NA|NA
CASSPSQRRAYNEQFF
TGTGCCAGCTCACCCTCCCAGCGCAGGGCTTACAATGAGCAGTTCTTC
>TRBJ2-7|TRBV2|NA|medium-sized
CASSENSASLSYEQYF
TGTGCCAGCAGTGAAAACAGCGCGTCCCTCTCCTACGAGCAGTACTTC